This T cell receptor (beta chain) was profiled in a study of cytomegalovirus exposure and HLA in healthy donors. Whole-study findings and limits: Some highly shared sequence variants likely arose as a pipeline artifact. Upon later analysis, TCR association rates were observed to vary by HLA locus, being highest for DRB1 and lowest for HLA-C.

The V segment lost 3 bases and the J segment 4 bases; nucleotides outside the gene matches: 5. The V gene's germline CDR1 is MGHRA and CDR2 YSYEKL. The CDR3 is 15 residues long. Primers: 60 Vbeta forward and 13 Jbeta reverse. Assay used: immunoSEQ multiplex PCR; TCRdb lists only in-frame clones, some missing. The sample has 150,000 or so clones; over 75% are singletons. This clone was picked up one time. Its antigen is still unknown. Donors were nominally healthy when sampled, though unrecorded immune exposures were likely. Material: PBMCs. The chain uses TRBV4-1 and TRBJ2-2, with 7 bases fitting TRBD1. This TCR derives from a man between 18 and 35 years old in good health and CMV-seropositive. The CDR3 reads CASSQEQGVTGELFF. CDR3 DNA sequence: TGCGCCAGCAGCCAGGAGCAGGGGGTCACCGGGGAGCTGTTTTTT.